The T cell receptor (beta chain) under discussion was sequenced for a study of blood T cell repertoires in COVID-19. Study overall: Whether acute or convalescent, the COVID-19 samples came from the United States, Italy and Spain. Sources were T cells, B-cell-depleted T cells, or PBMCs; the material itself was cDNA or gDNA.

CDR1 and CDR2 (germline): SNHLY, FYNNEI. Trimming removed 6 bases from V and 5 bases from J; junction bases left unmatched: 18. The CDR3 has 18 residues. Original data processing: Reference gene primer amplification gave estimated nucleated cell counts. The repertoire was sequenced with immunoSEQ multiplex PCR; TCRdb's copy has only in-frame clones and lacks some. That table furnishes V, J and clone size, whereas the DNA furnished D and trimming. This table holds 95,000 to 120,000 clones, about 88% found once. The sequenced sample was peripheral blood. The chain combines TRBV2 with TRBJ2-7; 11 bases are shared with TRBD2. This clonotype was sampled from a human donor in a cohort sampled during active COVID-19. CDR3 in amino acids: CASRTGILAGGSANEQYF. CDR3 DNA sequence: TGTGCCAGCAGGACAGGGATCTTAGCGGGAGGGAGTGCGAACGAGCAGTACTTC.